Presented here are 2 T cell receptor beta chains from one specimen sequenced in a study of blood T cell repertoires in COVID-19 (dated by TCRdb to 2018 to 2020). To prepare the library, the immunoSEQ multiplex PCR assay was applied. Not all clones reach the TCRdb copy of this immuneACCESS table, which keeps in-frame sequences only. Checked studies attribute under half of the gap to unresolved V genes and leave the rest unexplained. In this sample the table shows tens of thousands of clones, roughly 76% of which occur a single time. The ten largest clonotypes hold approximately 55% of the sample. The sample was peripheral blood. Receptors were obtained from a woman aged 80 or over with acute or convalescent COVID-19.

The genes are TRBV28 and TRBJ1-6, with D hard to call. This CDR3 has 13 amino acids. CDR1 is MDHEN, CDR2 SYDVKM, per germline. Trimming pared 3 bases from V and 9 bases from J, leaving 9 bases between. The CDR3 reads CASSLIRVSPLHF. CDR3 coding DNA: TGTGCCAGCAGTTTGATTCGGGTTTCACCCCTCCACTTT.

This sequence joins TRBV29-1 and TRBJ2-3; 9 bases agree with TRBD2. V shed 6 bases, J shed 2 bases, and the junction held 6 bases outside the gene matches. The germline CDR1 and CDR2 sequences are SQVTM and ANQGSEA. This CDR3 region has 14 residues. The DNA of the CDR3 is TGCAGCGTCATTAGCGGGAGTCACACAGATACGCAGTATTTT. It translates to CSVISGSHTDTQYF.